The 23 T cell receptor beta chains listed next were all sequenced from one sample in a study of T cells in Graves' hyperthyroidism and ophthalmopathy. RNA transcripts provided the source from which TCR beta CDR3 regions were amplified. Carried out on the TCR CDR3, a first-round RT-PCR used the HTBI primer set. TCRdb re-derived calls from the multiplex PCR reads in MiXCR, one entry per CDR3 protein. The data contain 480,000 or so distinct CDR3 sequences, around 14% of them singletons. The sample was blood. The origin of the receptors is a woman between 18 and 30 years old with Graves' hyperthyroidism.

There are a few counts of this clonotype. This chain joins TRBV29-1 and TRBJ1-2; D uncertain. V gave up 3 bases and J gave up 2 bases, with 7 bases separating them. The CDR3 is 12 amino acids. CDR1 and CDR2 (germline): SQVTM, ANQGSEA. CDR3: CSVDTQNYGYTF. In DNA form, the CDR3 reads TGCAGCGTTGATACCCAGAACTATGGCTACACCTTC. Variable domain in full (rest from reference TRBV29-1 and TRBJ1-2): SAVISQKPSRDICQRGTSLTIQCQVDSQVTMMFWYRQQPGQSLTLIATANQGSEATYESGFVIDKFPISRPNLTFSTLTVSNMSPEDSSIYLCSVDTQNYGYTFGSGTRLTVV.

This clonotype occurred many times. The CDR3 loop reads CAWSSGGTDTQYF. CDR3 bases: TGTGCCTGGAGTAGCGGCGGCACAGATACGCAGTATTTT. The chain has TRBV30 and TRBJ2-3; weak D call: TRBD2 (5 bases). The V gene lost 2 bases and the J gene lost 1 base, with 7 bases spanning the gap. Per germline, CDR1 GTSNPN and CDR2 SVGIG (reference sequence). This CDR3 is 13 amino acids long.

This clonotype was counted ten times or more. CDR3 sequence reads: CASSQTSGRMGAKNIQYF. The CDR3 nucleotides read TGTGCCAGCAGCCAGACTAGCGGCCGAATGGGCGCCAAAAACATTCAGTACTTC. V gene TRBV3-1 combines with J gene TRBJ2-4, with 9 positions matching TRBD2. CDR1 and CDR2 from the germline V gene are LGHDT and YNNKEL (reference sequence). This CDR3 spans 18 amino acids. The trim removed 3 bases at V and 1 base at J, leaving 10 bases unmatched.

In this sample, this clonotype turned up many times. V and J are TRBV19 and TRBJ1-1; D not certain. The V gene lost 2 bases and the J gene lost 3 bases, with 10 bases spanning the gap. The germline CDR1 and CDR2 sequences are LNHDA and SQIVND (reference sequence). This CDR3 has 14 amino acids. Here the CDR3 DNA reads TGTGCCAGTAGTATACAGGACCGCTACACTGAAGCTTTCTTT. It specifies CASSIQDRYTEAFF.

CDR3 in DNA: TGTGCCAGCGGACGACTAGACACAGATACGCAGTATTTT. This gives the protein CASGRLDTDTQYF. This sequence joins TRBV7-3 and TRBJ2-3, with a tentative D call TRBD2 (6 bases). V was shortened by 8 bases and J by 2 bases, with 11 bases between the two germline ends. The V gene's germline CDR1 is SGHTA and CDR2 FQGTGA. This CDR3 has 13 amino acids. Drawing the rest from reference TRBV7-3 and TRBJ2-3, the complete variable domain is GAGVSQTPSNKVTEKGKYVELRCDPISGHTALYWYRQSLGQGPEFLIYFQGTGAADDSGLPNDRFFAVRPEGSVSTLKIQRTERGDSAVYLCASGRLDTDTQYFGPGTRLTVL.

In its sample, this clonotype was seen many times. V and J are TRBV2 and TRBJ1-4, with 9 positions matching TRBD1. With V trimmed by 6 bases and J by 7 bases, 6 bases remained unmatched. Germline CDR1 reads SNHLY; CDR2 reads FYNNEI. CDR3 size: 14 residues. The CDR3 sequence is CASRTGTGSEKLFF. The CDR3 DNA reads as TGTGCCAGCAGAACCGGGACAGGGAGTGAAAAACTGTTTTTT. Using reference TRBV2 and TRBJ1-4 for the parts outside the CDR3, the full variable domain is EPEVTQTPSHQVTQMGQEVILRCVPISNHLYFYWYRQILGQKVEFLVSFYNNEISEKSEIFDDQFSVERPDGSNFTLKIRSTKLEDSAMYFCASRTGTGSEKLFFGSGTQLSVL.

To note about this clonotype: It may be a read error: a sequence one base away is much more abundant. The CDR3 bases are TGTGCCAGCAGCCCCGGGATCTCCTACGAGCAGTACTTC. It yields the protein CASSPGISYEQYF. The chain joins TRBV7-9 to TRBJ2-7, with D maybe TRBD2 (5 bases). This CDR3 has 13 residues. CDR1 and CDR2 (germline): SEHNR, FQNEAQ (reference sequence). Deletions cut 5 bases from V and 0 bases from J, with 8 bases between. Full variable domain (outside the CDR3, taken from reference TRBV7-9 and TRBJ2-7): DTGVSQNPRHKITKRGQNVTFRCDPISEHNRLYWYRQTLGQGPEFLTYFQNEAQLEKSRLLSDRFSAERPKGSFSTLEIQRTEQGDSAMYLCASSPGISYEQYFGPGTRLTVT.

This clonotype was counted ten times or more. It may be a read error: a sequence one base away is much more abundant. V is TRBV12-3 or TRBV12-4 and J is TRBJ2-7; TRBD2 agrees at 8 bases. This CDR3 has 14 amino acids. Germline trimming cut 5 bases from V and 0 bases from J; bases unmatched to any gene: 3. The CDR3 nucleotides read TGTGCCAGCAGTCCCGGACTAGCCTCCTACGAGCAGTACGTC. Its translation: CASSPGLASYEQYV.

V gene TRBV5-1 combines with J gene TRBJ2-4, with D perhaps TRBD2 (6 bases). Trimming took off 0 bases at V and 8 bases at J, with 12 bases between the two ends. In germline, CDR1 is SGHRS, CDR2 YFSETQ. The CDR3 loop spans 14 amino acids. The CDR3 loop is CASSLGGDWDIQYF. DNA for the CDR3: TGCGCCAGCAGCTTGGGGGGGGACTGGGACATTCAGTACTTC.

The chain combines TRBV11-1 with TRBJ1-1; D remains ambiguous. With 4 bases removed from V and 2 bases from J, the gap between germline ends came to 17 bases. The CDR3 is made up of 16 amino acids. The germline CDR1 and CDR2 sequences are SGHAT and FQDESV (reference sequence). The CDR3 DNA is TGTGCCAGCAGCTACGGGATTATCATGGGAAACACTGAAGCTTTCTTT. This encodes CASSYGIIMGNTEAFF.

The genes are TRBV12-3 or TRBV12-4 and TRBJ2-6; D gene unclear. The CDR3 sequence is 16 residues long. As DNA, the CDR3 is TGTGCTCAACATGAGGCCACTGGGTCTGGGGCCAACGTCCTGACTTTC. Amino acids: CAQHEATGSGANVLTF.

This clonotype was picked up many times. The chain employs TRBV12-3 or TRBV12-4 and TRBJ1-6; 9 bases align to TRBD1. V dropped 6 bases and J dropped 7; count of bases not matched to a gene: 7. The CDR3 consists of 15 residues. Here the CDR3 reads CASRPGQGENSPLHF. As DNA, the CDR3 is TGTGCCAGCAGACCGGGACAGGGTGAGAATTCACCCCTCCACTTT.

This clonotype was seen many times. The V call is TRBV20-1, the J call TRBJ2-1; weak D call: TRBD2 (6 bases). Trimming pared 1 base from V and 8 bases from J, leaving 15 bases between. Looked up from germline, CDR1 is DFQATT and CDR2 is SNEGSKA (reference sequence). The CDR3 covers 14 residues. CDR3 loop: CSARVRGRRDEQFF. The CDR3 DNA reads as TGCAGTGCTAGAGTGAGAGGCCGGAGGGATGAGCAGTTCTTC.

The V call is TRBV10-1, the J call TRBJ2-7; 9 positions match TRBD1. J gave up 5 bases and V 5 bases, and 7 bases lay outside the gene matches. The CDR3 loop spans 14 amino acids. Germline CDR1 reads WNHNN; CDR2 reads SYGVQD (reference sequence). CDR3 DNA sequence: TGCGCCAGCAGTCTTGGACAGGGGACGAACGAGCAGTACTTC. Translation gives CASSLGQGTNEQYF.

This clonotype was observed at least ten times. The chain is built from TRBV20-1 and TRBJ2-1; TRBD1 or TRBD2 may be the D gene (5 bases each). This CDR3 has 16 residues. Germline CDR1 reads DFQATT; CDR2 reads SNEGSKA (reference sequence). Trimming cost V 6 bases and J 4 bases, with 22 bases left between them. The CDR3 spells CSAEGSVWVHYNEQFF. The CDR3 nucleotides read TGCAGTGCCGAGGGGAGCGTCTGGGTACATTACAATGAGCAGTTCTTC.

The CDR3 loop reads CASSHPPPLGTQETQYF. CDR3 in DNA: TGTGCCAGCAGTCATCCTCCGCCATTGGGAACTCAAGAGACCCAGTACTTC. J is TRBJ2-5 and V is TRBV6-1, with unresolved D. Trimming stripped 5 bases from V and 2 bases from J, with 21 bases between. This CDR3 spans 17 amino acids. The germline V gene has CDR1 MNHNS and CDR2 SASEGT.

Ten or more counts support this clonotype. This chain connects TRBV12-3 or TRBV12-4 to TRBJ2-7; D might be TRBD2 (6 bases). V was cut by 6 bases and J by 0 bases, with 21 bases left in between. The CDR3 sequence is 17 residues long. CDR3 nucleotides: TGTGCCAGCAGCCTTAACCTCTTGCGGGATCTCTCCTACGAGCAGTACTTC. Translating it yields CASSLNLLRDLSYEQYF.

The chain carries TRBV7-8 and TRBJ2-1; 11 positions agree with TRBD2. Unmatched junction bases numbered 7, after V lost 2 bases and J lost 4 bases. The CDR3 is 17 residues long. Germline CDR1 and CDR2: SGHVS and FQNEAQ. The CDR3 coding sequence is TGTGCCAGCAGCTTACAAAGGACTAGCGGGCCGTACAATGAGCAGTTCTTC. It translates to CASSLQRTSGPYNEQFF.

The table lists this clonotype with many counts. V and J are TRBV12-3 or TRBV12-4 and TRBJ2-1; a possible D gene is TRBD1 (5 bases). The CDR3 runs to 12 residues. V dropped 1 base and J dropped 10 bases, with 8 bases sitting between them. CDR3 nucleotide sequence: TGTGCCAGCAGTTTAGAGGGGTCGGAGCAGTTCTTC. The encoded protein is CASSLEGSEQFF.

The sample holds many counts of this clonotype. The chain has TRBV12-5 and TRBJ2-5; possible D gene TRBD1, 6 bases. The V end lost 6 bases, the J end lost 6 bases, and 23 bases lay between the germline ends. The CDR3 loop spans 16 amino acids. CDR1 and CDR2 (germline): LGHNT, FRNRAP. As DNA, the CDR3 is TGTGCTAGTGGACCCCCGCAAACCCAAGGGACAAAGACCCAGTACTTC. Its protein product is CASGPPQTQGTKTQYF. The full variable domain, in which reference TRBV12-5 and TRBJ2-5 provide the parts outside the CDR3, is DARVTQTPRHKVTEMGQEVTMRCQPILGHNTVFWYRQTMMQGLELLAYFRNRAPLDDSGMPKDRFSAEMPDATLATLKIQPSEPRDSAVYFCASGPPQTQGTKTQYFGPGTRLLVL.

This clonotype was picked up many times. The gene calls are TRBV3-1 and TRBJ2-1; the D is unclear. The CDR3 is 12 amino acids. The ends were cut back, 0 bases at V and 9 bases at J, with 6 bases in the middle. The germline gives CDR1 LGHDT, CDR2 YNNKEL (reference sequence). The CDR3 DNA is TGTGCCAGCAGCCAAGAGCCCGTTGAGCAGTTCTTC. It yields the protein CASSQEPVEQFF.

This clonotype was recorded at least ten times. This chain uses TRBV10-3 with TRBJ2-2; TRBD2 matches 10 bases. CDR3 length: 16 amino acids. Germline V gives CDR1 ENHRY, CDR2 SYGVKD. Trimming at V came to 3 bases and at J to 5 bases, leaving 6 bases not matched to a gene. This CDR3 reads CAISDLAGGGTGELFF. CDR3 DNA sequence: TGTGCCATCAGTGATTTAGCGGGAGGAGGAACCGGGGAGCTGTTTTTT.

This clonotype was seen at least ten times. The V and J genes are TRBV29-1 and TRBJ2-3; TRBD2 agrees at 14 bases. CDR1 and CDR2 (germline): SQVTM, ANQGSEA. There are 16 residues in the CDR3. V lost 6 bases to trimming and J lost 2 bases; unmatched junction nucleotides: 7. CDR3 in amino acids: CSVGTSGSGFTDTQYF. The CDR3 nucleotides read TGCAGCGTGGGGACTAGCGGGAGCGGCTTCACAGATACGCAGTATTTT.